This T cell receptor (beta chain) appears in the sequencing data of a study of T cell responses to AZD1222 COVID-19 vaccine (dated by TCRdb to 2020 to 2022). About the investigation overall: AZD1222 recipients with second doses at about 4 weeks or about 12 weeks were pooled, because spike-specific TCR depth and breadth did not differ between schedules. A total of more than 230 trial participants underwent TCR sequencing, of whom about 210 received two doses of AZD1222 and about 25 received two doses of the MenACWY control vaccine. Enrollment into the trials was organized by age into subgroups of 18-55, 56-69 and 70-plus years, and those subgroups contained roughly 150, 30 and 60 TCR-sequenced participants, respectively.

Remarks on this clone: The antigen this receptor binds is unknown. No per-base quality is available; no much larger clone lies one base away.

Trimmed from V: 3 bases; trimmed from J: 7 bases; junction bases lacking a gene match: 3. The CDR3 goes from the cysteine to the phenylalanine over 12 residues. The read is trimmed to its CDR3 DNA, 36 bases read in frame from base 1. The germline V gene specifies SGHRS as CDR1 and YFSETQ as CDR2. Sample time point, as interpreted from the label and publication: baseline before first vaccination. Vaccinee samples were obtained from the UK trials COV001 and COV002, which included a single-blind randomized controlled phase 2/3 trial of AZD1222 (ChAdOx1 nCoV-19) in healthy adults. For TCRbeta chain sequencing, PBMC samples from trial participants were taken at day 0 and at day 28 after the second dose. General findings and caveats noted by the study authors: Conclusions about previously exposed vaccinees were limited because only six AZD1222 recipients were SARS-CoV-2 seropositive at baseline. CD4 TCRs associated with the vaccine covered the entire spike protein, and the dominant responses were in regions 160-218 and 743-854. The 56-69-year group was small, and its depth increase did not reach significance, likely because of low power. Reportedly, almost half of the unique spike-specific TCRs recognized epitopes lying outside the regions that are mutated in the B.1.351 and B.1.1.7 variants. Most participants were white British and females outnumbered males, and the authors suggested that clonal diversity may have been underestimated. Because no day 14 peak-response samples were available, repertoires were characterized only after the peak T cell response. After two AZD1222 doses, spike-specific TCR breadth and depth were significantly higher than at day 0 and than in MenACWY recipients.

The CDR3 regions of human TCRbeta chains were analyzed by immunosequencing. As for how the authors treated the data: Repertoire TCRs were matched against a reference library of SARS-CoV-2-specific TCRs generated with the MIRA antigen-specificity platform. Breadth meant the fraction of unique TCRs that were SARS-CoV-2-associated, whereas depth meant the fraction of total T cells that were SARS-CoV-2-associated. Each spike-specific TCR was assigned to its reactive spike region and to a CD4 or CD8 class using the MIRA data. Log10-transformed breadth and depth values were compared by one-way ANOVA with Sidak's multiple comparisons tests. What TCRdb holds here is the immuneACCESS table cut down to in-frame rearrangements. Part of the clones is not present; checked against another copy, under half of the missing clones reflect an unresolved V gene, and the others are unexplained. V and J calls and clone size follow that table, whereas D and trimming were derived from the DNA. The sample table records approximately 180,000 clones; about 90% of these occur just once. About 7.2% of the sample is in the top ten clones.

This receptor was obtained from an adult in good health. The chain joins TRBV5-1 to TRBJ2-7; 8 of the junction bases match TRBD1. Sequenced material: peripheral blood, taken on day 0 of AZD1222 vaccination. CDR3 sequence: CASSWTGNEQYF. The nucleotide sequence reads TGCGCCAGCAGCTGGACAGGGAATGAGCAGTACTTC.